This T cell receptor (beta chain) was captured by sequencing in a study of cytomegalovirus exposure and HLA in healthy donors. The PCR was carried out with 60 Vbeta primers and 13 Jbeta primers. Measured with immunoSEQ multiplex PCR; TCRdb has only the in-frame clones, and not every one. This sample carries around 140,000 clones, around two thirds of them seen once, and the ten largest clones take 2% to 2.5%. Whole-study results and caveats: Analyzed later, association rates of TCRs varied across HLA loci, with DRB1 most and HLA-C fewest.

Germline CDR1 reads SGHTA; CDR2 reads FQGNSA. J gave up 9 bases and V 5 bases, and 8 bases lay outside the gene matches. This CDR3 has 13 amino acids. In the case of this clone: Its target is not known.

The chain is built from TRBV7-2 and TRBJ2-7, with TRBD1 identical over 9 bases. This clonotype was obtained from a woman between 40 and 55 years old in good health and CMV-seronegative. Source material: PBMCs. CDR3 sequence: CASSPTGQGGQYF. The CDR3 region has the DNA TGTGCCAGCAGCCCAACGGGACAGGGCGGGCAGTACTTC.